The table lists the clone carrying this T cell receptor beta chain with many counts. Its antigen is still unknown. The ends were cut back, 1 base at V and 0 bases at J, with 22 bases in the middle. The CDR3 length is 19 residues. Germline-derived CDR1 and CDR2 are SGHDN and FVKESK. The sample originates from a study of neurological immune-mediated disorders. Whole-study results and caveats: TCR-beta repertoires seemed private in all groups, with no expanded CDR3 amino acid sequences shared. In HTLV-1-associated myelopathy, TCR clonal expansion was greatest, whereas multiple sclerosis had the least, falling below healthy controls.

As for the cDNA, it was generated by 5'RACE with 10-nucleotide random UMIs. A single record per CDR3 protein comes from TCRdb applying MiXCR to the 5' RACE reads. In the table there are around 27,000 distinct CDR3 sequences, about 15% of which are singletons. The sample was PBMCs. The clonotype was recovered from a man between 65 and 79 years old in good health. V gene TRBV14 combines with J gene TRBJ2-7; TRBD1 is a possible D gene (6 bases). CDR3 bases: TGTGCCAGCAGCCAAGCTGGAACCGTGACAGGTTTGAGCTCCTACGAGCAGTACTTC. Protein sequence: CASSQAGTVTGLSSYEQYF.